The entry below describes one T cell receptor (beta chain). The data stem from a study of blood T cell repertoires in COVID-19. Across the whole study: The analysed material was cDNA or gDNA that came from T cells, B-cell-depleted T cells, or PBMCs.

Trimming left V 2 bases short and J 7 bases short, with 14 bases between. This CDR3 contains 14 residues. Germline V gene data show CDR1 as MNHEY and CDR2 as SVGAGI. Sequencing used immunoSEQ multiplex PCR; TCRdb keeps in-frame clones, though not all of them. The sample has hundreds of thousands of clones, almost 85% seen once; the top ten hold approximately 7.6%. The TCR was taken from a human donor in a cohort sampled during active COVID-19. The specimen sequenced was peripheral blood. The chain employs TRBV6-5 and TRBJ1-1, with a tentative D call TRBD1 (5 bases). DNA for the CDR3: TGTGCCAGCAGTTACAAAGGAGGGGCGAATGAAGCTTTCTTT. Translation gives CASSYKGGANEAFF.